Listed below are T cell receptor beta chains from one sample, sequenced in a study of T cell responses to AZD1222 COVID-19 vaccine. Measured with immunoSEQ multiplex PCR; TCRdb has only the in-frame clones, and not every one. The sample shows tens of thousands of clones, roughly 82% of them seen only once. Sequenced material: peripheral blood, taken on day 0 of AZD1222 vaccination. Every receptor here comes from an adult in good health. CDR3s include the opening cysteine and the closing phenylalanine or tryptophan. A D gene is named only where the DNA matches it firmly. Size is stated for part of the rows, as once, few or many counts, or as a class when the clone is expanded.

D	V	size	J	DNA	CDR3
-	TRBV12-3/TRBV12-4	-	TRBJ1-1	TGTGCCAGCAGTCCACAACGGGCCCTTGGGGCTTTCTTT	CASSPQRALGAFF
TRBD1	TRBV27	-	TRBJ2-3	TGTGCCAGCAGTTTTTACAGGGGATCAAATACGCAGTATTTT	CASSFYRGSNTQYF
-	TRBV7-6	-	TRBJ2-2	TGTGCCAGCAGCCGCCCGACCGGGGAGCTGTTTTTT	CASSRPTGELFF
-	TRBV6-5	-	TRBJ2-7	TGTGCCAGCAGTTTCTCCCAGGGGCCCTACGAGCAGTACTTC	CASSFSQGPYEQYF
-	TRBV21-1	-	TRBJ1-2	TGTGCCAGCAGCGGACGACAGGGGAGGCCTTATGGCTACACCTTC	CASSGRQGRPYGYTF
TRBD1	TRBV6-5	-	TRBJ1-1	TGTGCCAGCAGTTTCTGGACAGGGGCGGGGAACACTGAAGCTTTCTTT	CASSFWTGAGNTEAFF
-	TRBV4-1	few	TRBJ1-1	TGCGCCAGCAGCCTCCTGGCAGTCTTCGACGCTGAAGCTTTCTTT	CASSLLAVFDAEAFF
-	TRBV18	-	TRBJ1-2	TGTGCCAGCTCACCAGGAGGAGACGGGATAAGATATGGCTACACCTTC	CASSPGGDGIRYGYTF
-	TRBV11-1	-	TRBJ2-7	TGTGCCAGCAGTCAAATGGGACACGACTACGAGCAGTACTTC	CASSQMGHDYEQYF
-	TRBV11-2	once	TRBJ2-7	TGTGCCAGCAGCTTAGAGAAGTACTCCTACGAGCAGTACTTC	CASSLEKYSYEQYF
-	TRBV14	-	TRBJ1-1	TGTGCCAGCAGCCCTTCCAGGGCCAGCACTGAAGCTTTCTTT	CASSPSRASTEAFF
TRBD1	TRBV19	once	TRBJ1-2	TGTGCCAGTAGTACGCTCGACAGGGGACATGGCTACACCTTC	CASSTLDRGHGYTF
-	TRBV28	once	TRBJ1-1	TGTGCCAGCAGTTTTAGGCAGTACACTGAAGCTTTCTTT	CASSFRQYTEAFF
-	TRBV27	-	TRBJ2-4	TGTGCCAGCAGTTCCTTGGCCAAAAACATTCAGTACTTC	CASSSLAKNIQYF
-	TRBV2	-	TRBJ1-2	TGTGCCAGCAGTGGAAACGACTATGGCTACACCTTC	CASSGNDYGYTF
-	TRBV5-5	-	TRBJ2-3	TGTGCCAGCAGCCCAGGCACGAGCACAGATACGCAGTATTTT	CASSPGTSTDTQYF
TRBD2	TRBV7-9	-	TRBJ2-3	TGTGCCAGCAGCTTACTTAGCGGGGGTACAGATACGCAGTATTTT	CASSLLSGGTDTQYF
-	TRBV19	-	TRBJ2-2	TGTGCCAGTAGAGACAGCCGAAAAAACACCGGGGAGCTGTTTTTT	CASRDSRKNTGELFF
-	TRBV3-1/TRBV3-2	-	TRBJ2-5	TGTGCCAGCAGCCTCCGGACAGCGTACCAAGAGACCCAGTACTTC	CASSLRTAYQETQYF
-	TRBV5-1	-	TRBJ2-1	TGCGCCAGCAGCTCGGACCCCAGGGGTGAGCAGTTCTTC	CASSSDPRGEQFF
-	TRBV6-5	once	TRBJ1-1	TGTGCCAGCAGGAACACTGAAGCTTTCTTT	CASRNTEAFF
-	TRBV5-1	-	TRBJ2-7	TGCGCCACCTCGACAGGTTCGACCTACGAGCAGTACTTC	CATSTGSTYEQYF
-	TRBV28	few	TRBJ1-5	TGTGCCAGCAGTCCTCAAGGAGAGGGTCAATATCAGCCCCAGCATTTT	CASSPQGEGQYQPQHF